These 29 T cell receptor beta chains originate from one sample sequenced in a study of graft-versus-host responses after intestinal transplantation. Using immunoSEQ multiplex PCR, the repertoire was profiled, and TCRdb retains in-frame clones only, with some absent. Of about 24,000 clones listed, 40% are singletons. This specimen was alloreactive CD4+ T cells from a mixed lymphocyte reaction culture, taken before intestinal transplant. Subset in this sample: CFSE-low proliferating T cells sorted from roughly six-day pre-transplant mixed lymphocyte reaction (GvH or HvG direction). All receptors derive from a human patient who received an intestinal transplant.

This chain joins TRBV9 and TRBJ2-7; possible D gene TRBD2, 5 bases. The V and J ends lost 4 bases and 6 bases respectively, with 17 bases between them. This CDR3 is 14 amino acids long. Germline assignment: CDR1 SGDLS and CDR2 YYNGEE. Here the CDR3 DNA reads TGTGCCAGCAGCCCCCAGTGGAACGGGGTCGAGCAGTACTTC. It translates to CASSPQWNGVEQYF.

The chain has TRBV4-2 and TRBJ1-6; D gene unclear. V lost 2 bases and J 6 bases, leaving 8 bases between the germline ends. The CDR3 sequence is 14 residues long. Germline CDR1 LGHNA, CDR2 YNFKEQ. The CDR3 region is CASSQPRPNSPLHF. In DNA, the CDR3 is TGTGCCAGCAGCCAACCTAGACCTAATTCACCCCTCCACTTT.

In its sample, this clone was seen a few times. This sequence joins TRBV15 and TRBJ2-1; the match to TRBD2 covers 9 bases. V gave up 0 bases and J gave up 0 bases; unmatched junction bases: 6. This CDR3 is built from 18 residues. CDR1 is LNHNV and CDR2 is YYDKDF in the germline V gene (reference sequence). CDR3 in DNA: TGTGCCACCAGCAGAGACCCCGGTAGCGGGAGCTCCTACAATGAGCAGTTCTTC. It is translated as CATSRDPGSGSSYNEQFF. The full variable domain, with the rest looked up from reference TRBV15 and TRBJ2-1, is DAMVIQNPRYQVTQFGKPVTLSCSQTLNHNVMYWYQQKSSQAPKLLFHYYDKDFNNEADTPDNFQSRRPNTSFCFLDIRSPGLGDTAMYLCATSRDPGSGSSYNEQFFGPGTRLTVL.

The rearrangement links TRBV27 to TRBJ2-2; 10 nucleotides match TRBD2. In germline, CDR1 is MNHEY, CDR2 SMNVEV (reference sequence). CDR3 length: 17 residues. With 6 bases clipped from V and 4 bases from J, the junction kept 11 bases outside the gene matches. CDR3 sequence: CASRGLATYSGTGELFF. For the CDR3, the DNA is TGTGCCAGCAGGGGACTAGCGACGTACTCTGGCACCGGGGAGCTGTTTTTT.

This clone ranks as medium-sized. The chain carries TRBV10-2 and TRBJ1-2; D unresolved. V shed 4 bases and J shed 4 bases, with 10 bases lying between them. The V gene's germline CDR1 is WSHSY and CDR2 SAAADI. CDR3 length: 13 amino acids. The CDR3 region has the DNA TGCGCCAGCAGTGGTACAGAAATCTATGGCTACACCTTC. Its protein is CASSGTEIYGYTF.

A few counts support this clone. CDR3 in DNA: TGTGCCAGCAGTCGCCGGACAGTGACCTACGAGCAGTACTTC. It translates to CASSRRTVTYEQYF. V and J are TRBV6-5 and TRBJ2-7; D possibly corresponds to TRBD1 (6 bases). The CDR3 is 14 amino acids. Trimming removed 5 bases at V and 2 bases at J, with 13 bases between. The germline V gene encodes CDR1 MNHEY and CDR2 SVGAGI.

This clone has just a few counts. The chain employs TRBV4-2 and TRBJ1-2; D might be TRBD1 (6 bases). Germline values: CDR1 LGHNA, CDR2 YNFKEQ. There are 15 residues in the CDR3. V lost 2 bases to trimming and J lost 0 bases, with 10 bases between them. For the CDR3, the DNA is TGTGCCAGCAGCCAAACAGGGTATTCTAACTATGGCTACACCTTC. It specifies CASSQTGYSNYGYTF.

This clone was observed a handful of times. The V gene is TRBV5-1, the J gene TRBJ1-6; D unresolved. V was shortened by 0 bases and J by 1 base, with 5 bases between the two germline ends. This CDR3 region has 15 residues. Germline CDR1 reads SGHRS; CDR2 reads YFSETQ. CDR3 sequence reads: CASSLVSSYNSPLHF. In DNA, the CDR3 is TGCGCCAGCAGCTTGGTGTCTTCCTATAATTCACCCCTCCACTTT.

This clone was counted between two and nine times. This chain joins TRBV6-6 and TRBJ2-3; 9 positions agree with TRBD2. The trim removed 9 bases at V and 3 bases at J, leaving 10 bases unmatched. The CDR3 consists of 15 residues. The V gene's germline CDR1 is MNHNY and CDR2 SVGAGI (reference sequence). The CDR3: CASPTRAGGTDTQYF. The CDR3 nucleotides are TGTGCCAGTCCCACACGGGCGGGAGGGACAGATACGCAGTATTTT.

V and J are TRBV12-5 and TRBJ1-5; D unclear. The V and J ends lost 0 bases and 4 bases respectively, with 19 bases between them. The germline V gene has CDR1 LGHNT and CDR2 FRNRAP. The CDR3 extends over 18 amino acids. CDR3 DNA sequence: TGTGCTAGTGGTTTGGTACTAGTCGAGGGCGTCGTTAATCAGCCCCAGCATTTT. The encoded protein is CASGLVLVEGVVNQPQHF. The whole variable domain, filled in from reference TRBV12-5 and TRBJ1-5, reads DARVTQTPRHKVTEMGQEVTMRCQPILGHNTVFWYRQTMMQGLELLAYFRNRAPLDDSGMPKDRFSAEMPDATLATLKIQPSEPRDSAVYFCASGLVLVEGVVNQPQHFGDGTRLSIL.

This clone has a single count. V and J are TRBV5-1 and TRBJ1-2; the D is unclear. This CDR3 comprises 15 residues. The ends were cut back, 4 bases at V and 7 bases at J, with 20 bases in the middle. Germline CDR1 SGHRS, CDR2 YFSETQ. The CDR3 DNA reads TGCGCCAGCAGCCGACCCGGGGAGGGAATTAGTGGCTACACCTTC. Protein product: CASSRPGEGISGYTF.

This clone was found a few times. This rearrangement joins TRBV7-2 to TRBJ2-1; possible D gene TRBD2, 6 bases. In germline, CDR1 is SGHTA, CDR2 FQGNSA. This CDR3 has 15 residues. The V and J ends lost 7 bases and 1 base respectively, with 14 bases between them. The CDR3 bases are TGTGCCAGCACCCTGTCTAGCGTATCCTACAATGAGCAGTTCTTC. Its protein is CASTLSSVSYNEQFF.

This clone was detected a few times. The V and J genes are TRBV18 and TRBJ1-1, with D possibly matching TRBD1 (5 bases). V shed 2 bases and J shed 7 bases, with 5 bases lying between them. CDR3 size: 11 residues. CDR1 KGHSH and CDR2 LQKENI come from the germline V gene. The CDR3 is CASSPGHEAFF. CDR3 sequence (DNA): TGTGCCAGCTCACCAGGACATGAAGCTTTCTTT.

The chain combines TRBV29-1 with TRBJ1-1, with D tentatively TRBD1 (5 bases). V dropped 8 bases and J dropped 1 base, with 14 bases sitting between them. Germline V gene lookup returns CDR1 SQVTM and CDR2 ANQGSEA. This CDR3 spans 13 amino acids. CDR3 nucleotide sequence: TGCAGCTGGCGGGGGGTATCGAACACTGAAGCTTTCTTT. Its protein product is CSWRGVSNTEAFF.

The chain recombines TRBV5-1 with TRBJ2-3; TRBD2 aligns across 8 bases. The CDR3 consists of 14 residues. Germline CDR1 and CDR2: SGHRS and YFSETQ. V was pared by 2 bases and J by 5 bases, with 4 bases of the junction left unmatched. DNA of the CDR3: TGCGCCAGCAGCTTCGGGAGGGCGGTAGATACGCAGTATTTT. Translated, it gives CASSFGRAVDTQYF.

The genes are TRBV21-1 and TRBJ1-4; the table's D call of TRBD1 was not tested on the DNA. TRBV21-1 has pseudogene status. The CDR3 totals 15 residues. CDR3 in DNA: TGTGCCAGCAGCAACATAAAGGGGCCCGAGGAAAAACTGTTTTTT. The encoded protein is CASSNIKGPEEKLFF.

The CDR3: CASSLTGLNEKLFF. CDR3 nucleotides: TGTGCCAGCAGCTTGACGGGTCTTAATGAAAAACTGTTTTTT. The V gene is TRBV5-6, the J gene TRBJ1-4, with D unclear. Germline loops: CDR1 SGHDT, CDR2 YYEEEE. V was pared by 1 base and J by 4 bases, with 8 bases between. The CDR3 has 14 amino acids. Full variable domain (outside the CDR3, taken from reference TRBV5-6 and TRBJ1-4): DAGVTQSPTHLIKTRGQQVTLRCSPKSGHDTVSWYQQALGQGPQFIFQYYEEEERQRGNFPDRFSGHQFPNYSSELNVNALLLGDSALYLCASSLTGLNEKLFFGSGTQLSVL.

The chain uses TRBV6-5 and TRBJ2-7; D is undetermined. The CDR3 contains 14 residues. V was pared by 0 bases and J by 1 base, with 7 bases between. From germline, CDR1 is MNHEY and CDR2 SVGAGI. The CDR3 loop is CASSYSAVSYEQYF. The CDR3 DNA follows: TGTGCCAGCAGTTACTCGGCAGTTTCCTACGAGCAGTACTTC.

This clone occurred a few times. The DNA for the CDR3 is TGTGCCAGCAAGAACAGGGCCAATGGCTACACCTTC. It yields the protein CASKNRANGYTF. The chain employs TRBV6-5 and TRBJ1-2; D is possibly TRBD1 (6 bases). V dropped 7 bases and J dropped 6 bases, with 12 bases sitting between them. The germline V gene has CDR1 MNHEY and CDR2 SVGAGI. There are 12 residues in the CDR3.

Here the CDR3 DNA reads TGTGCCACTAAAAGGGGGACAGCCTCTGGAAACACCATATATTTT. This encodes CATKRGTASGNTIYF. V and J are TRBV6-5 and TRBJ1-3; 7 bases align to TRBD1. Germline trimming cut 10 bases from V and 0 bases from J; bases unmatched to any gene: 9. The CDR3 length is 15 residues. Germline V gene lookup returns CDR1 MNHEY and CDR2 SVGAGI.

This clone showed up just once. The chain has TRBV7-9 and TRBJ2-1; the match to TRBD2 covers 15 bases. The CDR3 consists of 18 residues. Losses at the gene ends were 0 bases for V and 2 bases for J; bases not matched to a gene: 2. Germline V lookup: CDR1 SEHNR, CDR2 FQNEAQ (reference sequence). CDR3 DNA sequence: TGTGCCAGCAGCTTAGCGTGGACTAGCGGGGGGGCCTACAATGAGCAGTTCTTC. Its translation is CASSLAWTSGGAYNEQFF.

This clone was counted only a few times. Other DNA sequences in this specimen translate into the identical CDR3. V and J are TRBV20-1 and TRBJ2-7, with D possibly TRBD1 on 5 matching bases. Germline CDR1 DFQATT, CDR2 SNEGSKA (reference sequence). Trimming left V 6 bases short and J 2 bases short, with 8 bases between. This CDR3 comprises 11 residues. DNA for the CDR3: TGCAGTGCCGGACAAGCCTACGAGCAGTACTTC. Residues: CSAGQAYEQYF.

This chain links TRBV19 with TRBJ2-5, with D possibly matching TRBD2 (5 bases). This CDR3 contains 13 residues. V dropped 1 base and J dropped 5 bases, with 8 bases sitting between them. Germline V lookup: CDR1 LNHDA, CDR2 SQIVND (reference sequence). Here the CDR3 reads CASSIGRRETQYF. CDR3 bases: TGTGCCAGTAGTATAGGTAGGAGGGAGACCCAGTACTTC.

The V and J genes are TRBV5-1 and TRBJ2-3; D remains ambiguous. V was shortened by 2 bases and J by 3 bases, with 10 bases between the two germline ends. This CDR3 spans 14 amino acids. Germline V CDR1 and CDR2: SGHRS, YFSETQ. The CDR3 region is CASSLRSQTDTQYF. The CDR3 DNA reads TGCGCCAGCAGCTTAAGATCACAGACAGATACGCAGTATTTT. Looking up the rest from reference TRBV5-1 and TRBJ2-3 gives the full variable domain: KAGVTQTPRYLIKTRGQQVTLSCSPISGHRSVSWYQQTPGQGLQFLFEYFSETQRNKGNFPGRFSGRQFSNSRSEMNVSTLELGDSALYLCASSLRSQTDTQYFGPGTRLTVL.

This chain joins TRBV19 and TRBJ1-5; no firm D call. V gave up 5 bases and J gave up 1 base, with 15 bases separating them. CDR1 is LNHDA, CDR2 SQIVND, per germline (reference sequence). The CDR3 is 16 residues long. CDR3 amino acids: CASSPRGYSSNQPQHF. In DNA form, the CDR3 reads TGTGCCAGTAGTCCGCGGGGTTATAGCAGCAATCAGCCCCAGCATTTT.

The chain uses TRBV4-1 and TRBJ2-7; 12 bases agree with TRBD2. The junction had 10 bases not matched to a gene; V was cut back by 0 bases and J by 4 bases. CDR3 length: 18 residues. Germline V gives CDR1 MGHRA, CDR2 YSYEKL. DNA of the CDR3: TGCGCCAGCAGCCAAGAGTCTAGCGGGAGGGCTTGGGGGTACGAGCAGTACTTC. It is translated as CASSQESSGRAWGYEQYF.

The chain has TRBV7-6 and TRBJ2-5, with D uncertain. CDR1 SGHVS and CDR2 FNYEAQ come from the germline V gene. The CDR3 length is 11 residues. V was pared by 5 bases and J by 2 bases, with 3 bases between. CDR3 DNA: TGTGCCAGCAGCCCACAAGAGACCCAGTACTTC. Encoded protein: CASSPQETQYF.

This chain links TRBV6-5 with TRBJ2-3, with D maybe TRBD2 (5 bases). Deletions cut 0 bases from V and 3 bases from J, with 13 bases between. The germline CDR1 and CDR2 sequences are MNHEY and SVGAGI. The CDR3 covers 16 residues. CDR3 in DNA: TGTGCCAGCAGTTACTCGAGCGGCCGTGGGACAGATACGCAGTATTTT. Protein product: CASSYSSGRGTDTQYF.

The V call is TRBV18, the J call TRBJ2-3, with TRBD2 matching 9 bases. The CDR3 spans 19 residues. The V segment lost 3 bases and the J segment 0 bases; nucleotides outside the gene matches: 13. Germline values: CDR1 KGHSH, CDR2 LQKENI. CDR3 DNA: TGTGCCAGCTCACCCCGATGGTCGTCTCTAGCGGGGAGCACAGATACGCAGTATTTT. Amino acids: CASSPRWSSLAGSTDTQYF. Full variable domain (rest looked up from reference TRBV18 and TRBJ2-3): NAGVMQNPRHLVRRRGQEARLRCSPMKGHSHVYWYRQLPEEGLKFMVYLQKENIIDESGMPKERFSAEFPKEGPSILRIQQVVRGDSAAYFCASSPRWSSLAGSTDTQYFGPGTRLTVL.